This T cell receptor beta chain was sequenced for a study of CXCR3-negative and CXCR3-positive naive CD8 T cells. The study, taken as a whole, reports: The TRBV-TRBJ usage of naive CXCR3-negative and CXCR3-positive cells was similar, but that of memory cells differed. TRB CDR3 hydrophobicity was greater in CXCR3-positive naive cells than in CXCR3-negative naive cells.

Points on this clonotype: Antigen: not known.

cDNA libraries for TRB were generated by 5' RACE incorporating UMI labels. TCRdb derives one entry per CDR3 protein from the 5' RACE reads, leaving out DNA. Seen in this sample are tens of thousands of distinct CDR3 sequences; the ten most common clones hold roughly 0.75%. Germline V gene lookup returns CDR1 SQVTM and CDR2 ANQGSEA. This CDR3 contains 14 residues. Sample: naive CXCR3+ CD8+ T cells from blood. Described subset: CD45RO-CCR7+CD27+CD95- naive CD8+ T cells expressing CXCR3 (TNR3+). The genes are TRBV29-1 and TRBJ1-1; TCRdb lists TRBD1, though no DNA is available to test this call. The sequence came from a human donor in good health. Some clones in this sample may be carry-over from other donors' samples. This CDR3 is CSVETGHLNTEAFF.